These 20 T cell receptor beta chains share one sample of origin, sequenced in a study of T cell repertoires in cytomegalovirus infection. MiXCR was run by TCRdb on the reads, yielding one entry per CDR3 protein. The repertoire includes approximately 730,000 distinct CDR3 sequences, about 28% of them detected once, and around 13% sits in the top ten. These receptors have no known antigen. The input for sequencing was cultured CD8+ T cells from PBMCs, taken from culture after CMV antigen stimulation. These receptors were obtained from a human donor in good health (CMV status not recorded). Some clones in this sample may be carry-over from other donors' samples.

V and J are TRBV27 and TRBJ2-1; D may be TRBD2 (6 bases). The CDR3 totals 16 residues. Germline-derived CDR1 and CDR2 are MNHEY and SMNVEV (reference sequence). With 3 bases removed from V and 3 bases from J, the gap between germline ends came to 15 bases. The CDR3 loop reads CASSFVAGGIYNEQFF. For the CDR3, the DNA is TGTGCCAGCAGTTTTGTAGCCGGGGGTATCTACAATGAGCAGTTCTTC.

The genes are TRBV12-3 or TRBV12-4 and TRBJ2-1, with TRBD1 matching 11 bases. CDR3 length equals 14 residues. J was trimmed by 8 bases and V by 5 bases; bases with no gene match: 5. Here the CDR3 DNA reads TGTGCCAGCAGTGAAGGGACAGGGGGGGATGAGCAGTTCTTC. Its translation: CASSEGTGGDEQFF.

This clonotype was counted between two and nine times. The rearrangement joins TRBV6-6 to TRBJ1-2; the D is unclear. In germline, CDR1 is MNHNY, CDR2 SVGAGI (reference sequence). V dropped 0 bases and J dropped 2 bases, with 13 bases sitting between them. This CDR3 comprises 16 residues. CDR3 coding DNA: TGTGCCAGCAGTTACTCGAGATTGGCGGCCAACTATGGCTACACCTTC. Translation: CASSYSRLAANYGYTF.

This clonotype was seen a few times. The chain is built from TRBV7-6 and TRBJ1-3; D not resolved. Germline loops: CDR1 SGHVS, CDR2 FNYEAQ. This CDR3 region has 12 residues. The V end was cut by 5 bases, the J end by 9 bases, with 11 bases between. The CDR3 reads CASSQADRTIYF. CDR3 DNA sequence: TGTGCCAGCAGCCAGGCGGATCGCACCATATATTTT.

This clonotype was detected only a few times. The gene calls are TRBV19 and TRBJ2-1; 7 nucleotides agree with TRBD2. Germline CDR1 reads LNHDA; CDR2 reads SQIVND (reference sequence). Losses at the gene ends were 2 bases for V and 1 base for J; bases not matched to a gene: 2. CDR3 size: 15 residues. CDR3 protein: CASSIPGGSYNEQFF. The CDR3 coding sequence is TGTGCCAGTAGTATACCCGGGGGGTCCTACAATGAGCAGTTCTTC.

Only a few counts were recorded for this clonotype. This chain uses TRBV7-6 with TRBJ2-7; 8 bases agree with TRBD1. CDR1 SGHVS and CDR2 FNYEAQ come from the germline V gene. This CDR3 is 15 amino acids long. Losses at the gene ends were 5 bases for V and 2 bases for J; bases not matched to a gene: 8. The CDR3 DNA reads as TGTGCCAGCAGCCCCTCGACAGGGGCCCCCTACGAGCAGTACTTC. Translated: CASSPSTGAPYEQYF.

The chain has TRBV15 and TRBJ2-5; 7 bases align to TRBD1. There are 16 residues in the CDR3. Germline values: CDR1 LNHNV, CDR2 YYDKDF (reference sequence). V was pared by 5 bases and J by 5 bases, with 14 bases of the junction left unmatched. The CDR3 bases are TGTGCCACCAGCTCGCTCCTCGAAGGGGGCGGGGAGACCCAGTACTTC. Translation: CATSSLLEGGGETQYF.

This clonotype was counted only a few times. The chain has TRBV2 and TRBJ1-2; D is unresolved. The CDR3 contains 15 residues. CDR1 is SNHLY, CDR2 FYNNEI, per germline. V lost 9 bases and J lost 0, with 17 bases in between. The CDR3 sequence is CASEGSGSPNYGYTF. The CDR3 bases are TGTGCCAGTGAAGGGTCCGGATCACCTAACTATGGCTACACCTTC.

The chain employs TRBV6-2 or TRBV6-3 and TRBJ2-2; D remains ambiguous. CDR1 is MNHEY and CDR2 is SVGEGT in the germline V gene. CDR3 size: 12 residues. The germline V and J ends were trimmed by 7 bases and 4 bases, with 7 bases remaining between them. CDR3: CASTAPTGELFF. DNA of the CDR3: TGTGCCAGCACCGCCCCCACCGGGGAGCTGTTTTTT.

This chain uses TRBV27 with TRBJ1-5; possible D gene TRBD1, 6 bases. The CDR3 is made up of 19 amino acids. The germline V gene has CDR1 MNHEY and CDR2 SMNVEV (reference sequence). V shed 5 bases and J shed 4 bases, with 27 bases lying between them. The CDR3 DNA reads TGTGCCAGCAGTACCCTCGACGTAACAGGGAGTGAAGTTAATCAGCCCCAGCATTTT. Amino acid sequence: CASSTLDVTGSEVNQPQHF.

V gene TRBV4-2 combines with J gene TRBJ2-1, with 13 bases fitting TRBD2. The germline V gene encodes CDR1 LGHNA and CDR2 YNFKEQ. This CDR3 region has 16 residues. The ends lost 4 bases at V and 9 bases at J; junction bases unmatched: 9. Here the CDR3 reads CASSRTSGGAGGEQFF. The CDR3 DNA follows: TGTGCCAGCAGCCGCACTAGCGGGGGGGCCGGGGGTGAGCAGTTCTTC.

In this sample, this clonotype turned up many times. The V call is TRBV7-6, the J call TRBJ2-3, with 12 bases matching TRBD2. The CDR3 extends over 17 amino acids. From germline, CDR1 is SGHVS and CDR2 FNYEAQ. V lost 6 bases and J lost 2; bases outside the gene matches: 9. CDR3 protein: CASRPQTSGGDTDTQYF. In DNA form, the CDR3 reads TGTGCCAGCAGGCCGCAGACTAGCGGGGGAGACACAGATACGCAGTATTTT.

The rearrangement joins TRBV28 to TRBJ2-7; D ambiguous. CDR1 and CDR2 from the germline V gene are MDHEN and SYDVKM. This CDR3 is 14 amino acids long. CDR3 nucleotide sequence: TGTGTCAGCAGTTCTCCCGGGCTATCCTACGAGCAGTACGTC. This translates into CVSSSPGLSYEQYV.

This clonotype has a count of ten or more. V usage is TRBV7-6 and J usage is TRBJ1-1; perhaps TRBD1 as D (5 bases). Germline-derived CDR1 and CDR2 are SGHVS and FNYEAQ. This CDR3 contains 16 residues. V lost 1 base to trimming and J lost 0 bases, with 12 bases between them. CDR3 bases: TGTGCCAGCAGCTTAGACCCACAGGAAATGAACACTGAAGCTTTCTTT. This translates into CASSLDPQEMNTEAFF.

The chain links TRBV7-6 to TRBJ1-6; possible D gene TRBD1, 6 bases. In germline, CDR1 is SGHVS, CDR2 FNYEAQ. Trimming left V 6 bases short and J 7 bases short, with 13 bases between. This CDR3 is 14 amino acids long. In nucleotides, the CDR3 is TGTGCCAGCAGTATAGGGGGAACCAATTCACCCCTCCACTTT. Protein sequence: CASSIGGTNSPLHF.

This clonotype was picked up many times. The V call is TRBV5-8, the J call TRBJ1-4, with D possibly TRBD1 on 6 matching bases. The CDR3 has 15 amino acids. V shed 4 bases and J shed 0 bases, with 10 bases lying between them. Germline-derived CDR1 and CDR2 are SGHTS and YDEGEE. DNA for the CDR3: TGTGCCAGCAGCACAGGGACGGCAACTAATGAAAAACTGTTTTTT. Translating it yields CASSTGTATNEKLFF.

This sequence joins TRBV11-2 and TRBJ1-1; a weak D match, TRBD1 (5 bases). V was pared by 1 base and J by 4 bases, with 10 bases between. CDR1 is SGHAT, CDR2 FQNNGV, per germline. The CDR3 contains 14 residues. In DNA, the CDR3 is TGTGCCAGCAGCTTAGGACCAGGGATCACTGAAGCTTTCTTT. Translation gives CASSLGPGITEAFF.

This chain connects TRBV27 to TRBJ2-3; D might be TRBD2 (5 bases). CDR1 MNHEY and CDR2 SMNVEV come from the germline V gene (reference sequence). This CDR3 has 12 amino acids. Trimming pared 6 bases from V and 8 bases from J, leaving 12 bases between. The CDR3 bases are TGTGCCAGCAGCTCCGGGAAAGTTACGCAGTATTTT. It specifies CASSSGKVTQYF.

V usage is TRBV27 and J usage is TRBJ2-7; D is possibly TRBD1 or TRBD2 (5 bases each). Per germline, CDR1 MNHEY and CDR2 SMNVEV (reference sequence). CDR3 size: 13 residues. Between the trimmed V and J ends, which lost 10 bases and 3 bases, there was a span of 16 bases. The chain's CDR3 is CATKPGAGYEQYF. The CDR3 DNA reads as TGTGCCACCAAACCCGGGGCAGGCTACGAGCAGTACTTC.

This clonotype has a handful of counts. The rearrangement links TRBV28 to TRBJ2-1, with 8 bases identical to TRBD2. This CDR3 is built from 15 residues. Germline values: CDR1 MDHEN, CDR2 SYDVKM. With 3 bases clipped from V and 7 bases from J, the junction kept 8 bases outside the gene matches. CDR3: CASSFGRRGENEQFF. CDR3 bases: TGTGCCAGCAGTTTTGGTCGGCGGGGGGAGAATGAGCAGTTCTTC.